These T cell receptor beta chains were read from a single sample in a study of immune heterogeneity within non-small cell lung tumors. TCRdb reanalysed the multiplex PCR reads using MiXCR and keeps one entry per CDR3 protein. The sample records a few thousand distinct CDR3 sequences, around 50% being singletons. Material: lung tumor tissue. These receptors came from a man between 65 and 79 years old with non-small cell lung cancer. The CDR3 runs from the conserved cysteine through the conserved F or W.

TRBJ1-1 TRBV20-1 CSVKGMFYTEAFF
TRBJ1-5 TRBV19 CASSMEYNQPQHF
TRBJ1-1 TRBV30 CAWSVSNLFEAFF
TRBJ2-2 TRBV11-3 CASSSTSGVNTGELFF
TRBJ2-7 TRBV7-9 CASSLVSGSYEQYF
TRBJ2-3 TRBV27 CASLRRVGTDTQYF
TRBJ2-3 TRBV28 CASSSPDTQYF
TRBJ2-1 TRBV28 CATSGTPSGDEQFF
TRBJ2-3 TRBV30 CAWRGGLGGTDTQYF
TRBJ1-6 TRBV28 CASSLNSGAGSPLHF
TRBJ2-3 TRBV30 CAWSLQGFSTDTQYF
TRBJ1-5 TRBV6-1 CASSETGRVQPQHF
TRBJ1-6 TRBV7-9 CASSLGGAESPLHF
TRBJ1-1 TRBV6-5 CASSYSHLAYTEAFF
TRBJ2-1 TRBV9 CASSVSMSNNEQFF
TRBJ2-5 TRBV24-1 CTTSDSGMGETQYF
TRBJ2-7 TRBV4-2 CASSQDLSGRAEQYF
TRBJ1-6 TRBV30 CAWSVLGYNSPLHF
TRBJ2-1 TRBV19 CASSNRGGSYNEQFF
TRBJ2-4 TRBV2 CASKRENRENIQYF
TRBJ2-7 TRBV28 CASSLDRGQYF
TRBJ1-6 TRBV18 CASSPGEGRNSPLHF
TRBJ2-7 TRBV29-1 CSVWGGYEQYF
TRBJ1-1 TRBV12-3/TRBV12-4 CASSFWGVGTEAFF
TRBJ1-2 TRBV30 CAWSRAPSINYGYTF
TRBJ1-5 TRBV28 CASTPDNLNQPQHF
TRBJ1-5 TRBV28 CASSPEWVSNQPQHF
TRBJ2-7 TRBV29-1 CSVDVSHEQYF
TRBJ2-7 TRBV6-1 CASSDRGADSYEQYF
TRBJ1-2 TRBV11-1 CASSLETVSDYGYTF
TRBJ1-3 TRBV14 CASSRSYSGVTIYF
TRBJ2-7 TRBV2 CASSGTPGEQYF
TRBJ2-2 TRBV2 CASTTGPNTGELFF
TRBJ2-7 TRBV11-2 CASSIDMYYEQYF
TRBJ1-6 TRBV6-1 CASSEARAGAWLASPLHF
TRBJ2-1 TRBV6-1 CATRGRYNEQFF
TRBJ2-1 TRBV28 CASSSQGGASNEQFF
TRBJ1-1 TRBV6-1 CASSRTTGTTTEAFF
TRBJ2-2 TRBV2 CASSKTGGGELFF
TRBJ1-2 TRBV6-1 CASSPTTGSGAYGYTF
TRBJ2-1 TRBV7-9 CASSPPSREGNEQFF